These 27 T cell receptor beta chains originate from one sample sequenced in a study of cytomegalovirus exposure and HLA in healthy donors. Vbeta (60) and Jbeta (13) primers were used in the PCR. Only in-frame clones appear in the TCRdb table, and some are missing; sequencing was by immunoSEQ multiplex PCR. Among 76,000 or so clones, around 80% were seen once, and the ten largest hold roughly 2.5%. Material for sequencing was PBMCs. The source is a man aged 25-40 years in good health and CMV-seronegative.

V usage is TRBV18 and J usage is TRBJ1-2; D uncertain. The CDR3 is 13 amino acids. V lost 1 base and J lost 5, with 8 bases in between. Germline V gene data show CDR1 as KGHSH and CDR2 as LQKENI. CDR3 sequence: CASSPQSGYGYTF. The CDR3 DNA reads as TGTGCCAGCTCACCACAATCGGGATATGGCTACACCTTC.

The J gene is TRBJ2-1, the V gene TRBV10-3; D is perhaps TRBD2 (6 bases). Germline CDR1 ENHRY, CDR2 SYGVKD. CDR3 length: 14 residues. The germline V and J ends were trimmed by 3 bases and 7 bases, with 13 bases remaining between them. The CDR3 region is CAISDRGSGNEQFF. CDR3 DNA: TGTGCCATCAGTGACCGGGGGAGCGGGAATGAGCAGTTCTTC.

This clone was detected once. V is TRBV27 and J is TRBJ2-7, with 10 bases lining up with TRBD2. Germline CDR1 MNHEY, CDR2 SMNVEV (reference sequence). CDR3 length equals 14 residues. V lost 5 bases to trimming and J lost 2 bases; unmatched junction nucleotides: 3. The CDR3 sequence is CASSRLAGPYEQYF. The CDR3 nucleotides read TGTGCCAGCAGTAGACTAGCGGGTCCCTACGAGCAGTACTTC.

This rearrangement joins TRBV7-2 to TRBJ1-2; 7 nucleotides align to TRBD1. The germline gives CDR1 SGHTA, CDR2 FQGNSA. This CDR3 is built from 15 residues. J was trimmed by 6 bases and V by 2 bases; bases with no gene match: 9. CDR3 coding DNA: TGTGCCAGCAGCTTACAAGGCAGGGGGAGTGATGGCTACACCTTC. Its translation is CASSLQGRGSDGYTF.

The chain has TRBV6-5 and TRBJ2-7; 7 nucleotides match TRBD1. Germline V CDR1 and CDR2: MNHEY, SVGAGI. The CDR3 length is 11 residues. V dropped 8 bases and J dropped 2; count of bases not matched to a gene: 0. The CDR3 bases are TGTGCCAGCGGACAGGCCTACGAGCAGTACTTC. This translates into CASGQAYEQYF.

The chain employs TRBV11-2 and TRBJ2-1; maybe TRBD1 (6 bases). CDR1 and CDR2 from the germline V gene are SGHAT and FQNNGV. Trimming left V 7 bases short and J 7 bases short, with 8 bases between. CDR3 length: 11 amino acids. The CDR3 region is CASTTGNEQFF. The DNA for the CDR3 is TGTGCCAGCACCACAGGGAATGAGCAGTTCTTC.

The chain joins TRBV10-2 to TRBJ1-1; D may be TRBD1 (5 bases). The CDR3 extends over 15 amino acids. Germline CDR1 reads WSHSY; CDR2 reads SAAADI. Trimming took 3 bases from V and 2 from J, leaving 13 bases between them. This chain's CDR3 is CASSDPRDGNTEAFF. CDR3 nucleotides: TGCGCCAGCAGTGACCCCAGGGATGGAAACACTGAAGCTTTCTTT.

The chain uses TRBV2 and TRBJ2-1; 16 bases fit TRBD2. The ends lost 8 bases at V and 6 bases at J; junction bases unmatched: 4. This CDR3 spans 15 amino acids. Germline assignment: CDR1 SNHLY and CDR2 FYNNEI. Here the CDR3 DNA reads TGTGCCAGCGGGACTAGCGGGAGGGCCGTCAATGAGCAGTTCTTC. Protein product: CASGTSGRAVNEQFF.

This clone was recorded a few times. The J gene is TRBJ1-4, the V gene TRBV30; maybe TRBD1 (5 bases). The V end lost 5 bases, the J end lost 7 bases, and 20 bases lay between the germline ends. Germline assignment: CDR1 GTSNPN and CDR2 SVGIG (reference sequence). The CDR3 is made up of 15 amino acids. DNA for the CDR3: TGTGCCTGGGCCCCTAATTGGTCCGGGGGTGAAAAACTGTTTTTT. Its protein is CAWAPNWSGGEKLFF.

The chain combines TRBV15 with TRBJ2-7; D is undetermined. V was trimmed by 4 bases and J by 2 bases, leaving 15 bases between them. CDR3 length: 15 amino acids. Germline CDR1 is LNHNV and CDR2 is YYDKDF (reference sequence). The CDR3 DNA reads as TGTGCCACCAGCACCTATGCAGGTGAAACCTACGAGCAGTACTTC. It translates to CATSTYAGETYEQYF.

The sample holds one count of this clone. The chain uses TRBV12-5 and TRBJ1-5; 11 nucleotides match TRBD1. This CDR3 is built from 18 residues. The germline V gene has CDR1 LGHNT and CDR2 FRNRAP. V lost 6 bases, J lost 5 bases, and 15 bases stayed unmatched. In DNA form, the CDR3 reads TGTGCTAGTGGGTATGCGGGACAGGGGGGGTTGAGGGATCAGCCCCAGCATTTT. Translating it yields CASGYAGQGGLRDQPQHF.

This chain connects TRBV6-1 to TRBJ2-2, with 7 bases matching TRBD1. The junction had 9 bases not matched to a gene; V was cut back by 10 bases and J by 1 base. CDR1 and CDR2 from the germline V gene are MNHNS and SASEGT. The CDR3 consists of 15 residues. CDR3: CATQGVSGNTGELFF. The CDR3 DNA sequence: TGTGCCACCCAGGGGGTGAGCGGGAACACCGGGGAGCTGTTTTTT.

This clone was recorded once. V usage is TRBV18 and J usage is TRBJ1-2, with 9 bases that match TRBD1. CDR3 length: 14 amino acids. Germline V gene data show CDR1 as KGHSH and CDR2 as LQKENI. V was pared by 2 bases and J by 6 bases, with 4 bases of the junction left unmatched. CDR3 bases: TGTGCCAGCTCACCAAAAACAGGGGGCGATGGCTACACCTTC. Its translation: CASSPKTGGDGYTF.

This clone was detected a few times. This chain uses TRBV28 with TRBJ1-4, with 10 bases that match TRBD1. The germline gives CDR1 MDHEN, CDR2 SYDVKM. CDR3 length equals 16 residues. Trimming cost V 7 bases and J 2 bases; bases outside gene matches: 7. This CDR3 reads CASTSGTGVTNEKLFF. The CDR3 nucleotides are TGTGCCAGCACCTCCGGGACAGGGGTGACTAATGAAAAACTGTTTTTT.

This chain connects TRBV29-1 to TRBJ1-1; no clear D gene. Germline CDR1 reads SQVTM; CDR2 reads ANQGSEA. The V end lost 4 bases, the J end lost 3 bases, and 12 bases lay between the germline ends. The CDR3 loop spans 13 amino acids. The DNA for the CDR3 is TGCAGCGTTGTAGAGGGCGGGTACACTGAAGCTTTCTTT. Encoded protein: CSVVEGGYTEAFF.

This clone is a singleton in its sample. The rearrangement links TRBV7-2 to TRBJ2-5; 7 bases agree with TRBD1. Germline assignment: CDR1 SGHTA and CDR2 FQGNSA. V shed 5 bases and J 4 bases; nucleotides not matched to a gene: 7. The CDR3 covers 14 residues. The CDR3 bases are TGTGCCAGCAGCCCCGGGACAGTGAGAGAGACCCAGTACTTC. It yields the protein CASSPGTVRETQYF.

The chain is built from TRBV7-3 and TRBJ2-2; possible D gene TRBD1, 7 bases. The CDR3 has 15 amino acids. CDR1 is SGHTA and CDR2 is FQGTGA in the germline V gene. Trimming cost V 0 bases and J 7 bases, with 12 bases left between them. CDR3 sequence: CASSLTRQGGGELFF. Written as DNA, the CDR3 is TGTGCCAGCAGCTTAACCCGACAGGGAGGCGGGGAGCTGTTTTTT. Full variable domain (missing parts from reference TRBV7-3 and TRBJ2-2): GAGVSQTPSNKVTEKGKYVELRCDPISGHTALYWYRQSLGQGPEFLIYFQGTGAADDSGLPNDRFFAVRPEGSVSTLKIQRTERGDSAVYLCASSLTRQGGGELFFGEGSRLTVL.

The chain joins TRBV30 to TRBJ2-3; 7 nucleotides align to TRBD2. Trimming at V came to 0 bases and at J to 4 bases, leaving 4 bases not matched to a gene. The germline gives CDR1 GTSNPN, CDR2 SVGIG (reference sequence). There are 14 residues in the CDR3. The CDR3 DNA reads as TGTGCCTGGAGTGTCAGCGGGGCTCCAGATACGCAGTATTTT. This codes for CAWSVSGAPDTQYF.

CDR3 coding DNA: TGCGCCAGCAGCTTGGAAGGCCAAAGGGGCTATGGCTACACCTTC. It specifies CASSLEGQRGYGYTF. The J gene is TRBJ1-2, the V gene TRBV5-1; TRBD1 might be the D (5 bases). V was trimmed by 0 bases and J by 4 bases, leaving 13 bases between them. The CDR3 loop spans 15 amino acids. Germline loops: CDR1 SGHRS, CDR2 YFSETQ. Looking up the rest from reference TRBV5-1 and TRBJ1-2 gives the full variable domain: KAGVTQTPRYLIKTRGQQVTLSCSPISGHRSVSWYQQTPGQGLQFLFEYFSETQRNKGNFPGRFSGRQFSNSRSEMNVSTLELGDSALYLCASSLEGQRGYGYTFGSGTRLTVV.

This clone has a handful of counts. The rearrangement joins TRBV5-6 to TRBJ1-1, with D maybe TRBD1 (6 bases). This CDR3 spans 14 amino acids. V lost 2 bases and J 6 bases, leaving 14 bases between the germline ends. Germline V gives CDR1 SGHDT, CDR2 YYEEEE. CDR3 loop: CASSFRQGMPEAFF. The CDR3 nucleotides read TGTGCCAGCAGCTTTCGGCAGGGGATGCCTGAAGCTTTCTTT.

V usage is TRBV28 and J usage is TRBJ1-5; maybe TRBD1 (5 bases). The CDR3 has 14 residues. Germline V gene data show CDR1 as MDHEN and CDR2 as SYDVKM. Trimming cost V 6 bases and J 6 bases, with 15 bases left between them. The CDR3: CASRSQGGRQPQHF. The CDR3 nucleotides read TGTGCCAGCAGGTCCCAGGGAGGACGTCAGCCCCAGCATTTT.

The chain carries TRBV5-4 and TRBJ2-1, with 8 positions matching TRBD2. The CDR3 has 13 residues. Germline V lookup: CDR1 SGHNT, CDR2 YYREEE (reference sequence). J gave up 11 bases and V 0 bases, and 4 bases lay outside the gene matches. The chain's CDR3 is CASSLAGLGKQFF. CDR3 coding DNA: TGTGCCAGCAGCTTGGCGGGACTAGGAAAGCAGTTCTTC.

The V and J genes are TRBV2 and TRBJ2-2; 8 bases match TRBD1. Germline assignment: CDR1 SNHLY and CDR2 FYNNEI. The V gene end was trimmed by 4 bases and the J gene end by 7 bases; junction bases not matched to a gene: 8. CDR3 length: 15 residues. CDR3 coding DNA: TGTGCCAGCAGTGGTCCGGGACAGGTTATCGGGGAGCTGTTTTTT. Translated: CASSGPGQVIGELFF.

This clone was detected a few times. The CDR3 here is CASSGGPIGNEQFF. In DNA form, the CDR3 reads TGTGCCAGCAGTGGGGGCCCCATAGGGAATGAGCAGTTCTTC. The chain employs TRBV27 and TRBJ2-1, with a tentative D call TRBD1 (6 bases). V lost 5 bases, J lost 7 bases, and 15 bases lay in between. The germline gives CDR1 MNHEY, CDR2 SMNVEV (reference sequence). The CDR3 has 14 amino acids.

The V call is TRBV5-1, the J call TRBJ2-3, with TRBD2 matching 11 bases. J gave up 1 base and V 0 bases, and 1 base lay outside the gene matches. The CDR3 is 16 amino acids. CDR1 and CDR2 from the germline V gene are SGHRS and YFSETQ. The CDR3 reads CASSLGGLAGTDTQYF. CDR3 nucleotide sequence: TGCGCCAGCAGCTTGGGGGGACTAGCGGGCACAGATACGCAGTATTTT. Looking up the rest from reference TRBV5-1 and TRBJ2-3 gives the full variable domain: KAGVTQTPRYLIKTRGQQVTLSCSPISGHRSVSWYQQTPGQGLQFLFEYFSETQRNKGNFPGRFSGRQFSNSRSEMNVSTLELGDSALYLCASSLGGLAGTDTQYFGPGTRLTVL.

The chain uses TRBV6-6 and TRBJ2-5; D is ambiguous. Germline values: CDR1 MNHNY, CDR2 SVGAGI (reference sequence). CDR3 length: 13 amino acids. Trimming left V 3 bases short and J 4 bases short, with 9 bases between. The CDR3, as DNA: TGTGCCAGCAGTTATTGGAGTGGAGAGACCCAGTACTTC. This gives the protein CASSYWSGETQYF.

The chain has TRBV6-6 and TRBJ2-2, with D possibly matching TRBD2 (5 bases). Germline lookup yields CDR1 MNHNY and CDR2 SVGAGI (reference sequence). CDR3 size: 14 residues. V was clipped by 2 bases and J by 6 bases, with 10 bases between them. This CDR3 reads CASSYLEGAGELFF. CDR3 DNA: TGTGCCAGCAGTTACCTAGAGGGTGCCGGGGAGCTGTTTTTT.